Each of the 19 T cell receptor beta chains below was sequenced from the same sample in a study of T-cell reconstitution after alpha-beta-depleted transplantation in children. TCRbeta library construction was performed incorporating unique molecular identifiers. TCRdb passed the PCR reads through MiXCR, listing each CDR3 protein once. Of 400,000 to 500,000 distinct CDR3 sequences listed, roughly 11% are singletons. The sequences come from PBMCs from the stem cell graft donor, collected from the stem cell graft. The receptors originated from a human donor who donated a stem cell graft to a child with acute myeloid leukemia.

The sample holds many counts of this clonotype. The rearrangement joins TRBV20-1 to TRBJ2-7; D may be TRBD2 (6 bases). The V gene's germline CDR1 is DFQATT and CDR2 SNEGSKA (reference sequence). CDR3 size: 13 residues. V gave up 1 base and J gave up 3 bases, with 10 bases separating them. This CDR3 is CSARGTGDYEQYF. CDR3 sequence (DNA): TGCAGTGCTAGAGGGACGGGGGACTACGAGCAGTACTTC.

The J gene is TRBJ1-1, the V gene TRBV7-2; no reliable D call. V was pared by 1 base and J by 0 bases, with 6 bases between. CDR1 is SGHTA and CDR2 is FQGNSA in the germline V gene. The CDR3 is 14 residues long. The CDR3 sequence: CASSLVPMNTEAFF. Here the CDR3 DNA reads TGTGCCAGCAGCTTAGTACCCATGAACACTGAAGCTTTCTTT.

The chain recombines TRBV12-3 or TRBV12-4 with TRBJ1-4, with D perhaps matching TRBD1 (5 bases). This CDR3 contains 14 residues. The V end was cut by 2 bases, the J end by 7 bases, with 11 bases between. The CDR3 protein is CASSLMGLGEKLFF. CDR3 nucleotides: TGTGCCAGCAGTTTAATGGGACTGGGTGAAAAACTGTTTTTT.

At least ten counts were recorded for this clonotype. CDR3 in amino acids: CASSPAGMAWGAEAFF. The CDR3 DNA is TGTGCCAGCAGTCCCGCGGGGATGGCGTGGGGAGCTGAAGCTTTCTTT. This sequence joins TRBV27 and TRBJ1-1; D gene uncertain. Trimming took 5 bases from V and 6 from J, leaving 22 bases between them. The CDR3 runs 16 residues. Germline CDR1 and CDR2: MNHEY and SMNVEV (reference sequence).

The gene calls are TRBV15 and TRBJ1-3; 7 bases fit TRBD1. J gave up 4 bases and V 4 bases, and 1 base lay outside the gene matches. This CDR3 contains 13 residues. The germline V gene encodes CDR1 LNHNV and CDR2 YYDKDF (reference sequence). CDR3 in DNA: TGTGCCACCAGCATAGGGGGCGGAAACACCATATATTTT. Protein product: CATSIGGGNTIYF.

The chain uses TRBV6-5 and TRBJ2-2; D unclear. Germline V lookup: CDR1 MNHEY, CDR2 SVGAGI. The CDR3 is made up of 13 amino acids. The ends were cut back, 0 bases at V and 6 bases at J, with 5 bases in the middle. This CDR3 reads CASSYSMAGELFF. The CDR3 nucleotides are TGTGCCAGCAGTTACTCGATGGCCGGGGAGCTGTTTTTT.

The V call is TRBV5-1, the J call TRBJ1-1, with D perhaps matching TRBD1 (5 bases). The CDR3 has 17 residues. In germline, CDR1 is SGHRS, CDR2 YFSETQ. V was clipped by 0 bases and J by 0 bases, with 15 bases between them. CDR3 in DNA: TGCGCCAGCAGCTTGGCCAGGGCAGGATCAATGAACACTGAAGCTTTCTTT. Protein product: CASSLARAGSMNTEAFF.

The sample holds a few counts of this clonotype. The gene calls are TRBV6-2 or TRBV6-3 and TRBJ2-7, with 11 nucleotides matching TRBD2. Unmatched junction bases numbered 7, after V lost 8 bases and J lost 1 base. There are 15 residues in the CDR3. Germline V gene sequence: CDR1 MNHEY, CDR2 SVGEGT. The CDR3 region has the DNA TGTGCCAGCGGCACTAGCGGGGGTCCTTCCTACGAGCAGTACGTC. This sequence encodes CASGTSGGPSYEQYV.

The chain joins TRBV27 to TRBJ2-7; 9 nucleotides align to TRBD2. The germline gives CDR1 MNHEY, CDR2 SMNVEV (reference sequence). There are 13 residues in the CDR3. V lost 4 bases and J lost 6; bases outside the gene matches: 4. This CDR3 reads CASSWGLATEQYF. As DNA, the CDR3 is TGTGCCAGCAGTTGGGGACTAGCAACCGAGCAGTACTTC.

This clonotype has only a few counts. The rearrangement links TRBV10-3 to TRBJ2-7; 7 positions match TRBD1. V shed 7 bases and J 4 bases; nucleotides not matched to a gene: 10. There are 14 residues in the CDR3. Germline V gives CDR1 ENHRY, CDR2 SYGVKD. The CDR3 DNA follows: TGTGCCATCAAAGGGGGCACAGAACCTTACGAGCAGTACTTC. Translated: CAIKGGTEPYEQYF.

This clonotype was seen a handful of times. J is TRBJ2-3 and V is TRBV10-3; TRBD2 matches at 8 bases. CDR3 length equals 14 residues. Germline CDR1 is ENHRY and CDR2 is SYGVKD. The ends lost 11 bases at V and 2 bases at J; junction bases unmatched: 9. The CDR3, as DNA: TGTGCCTCAAGACTAGCGCGATACACAGATACGCAGTATTTT. It specifies CASRLARYTDTQYF.

This clonotype showed up just a few times. The gene calls are TRBV9 and TRBJ2-1; TRBD2 might be the D (7 bases). Germline-derived CDR1 and CDR2 are SGDLS and YYNGEE. The CDR3 runs 16 residues. The ends were cut back, 0 bases at V and 2 bases at J, with 12 bases in the middle. CDR3 DNA sequence: TGTGCCAGCAGCGTAGTTGGGGGGGCCACCTACAATGAGCAGTTCTTC. Translated, it gives CASSVVGGATYNEQFF.

This clonotype was counted a few times. This chain uses TRBV3-1 with TRBJ2-2; TRBD2 might be the D (6 bases). In germline, CDR1 is LGHDT, CDR2 YNNKEL (reference sequence). V was trimmed by 0 bases and J by 6 bases, leaving 14 bases between them. The CDR3 extends over 16 amino acids. CDR3 nucleotides: TGTGCCAGCAGCCAAGAGGGACTCCCTTTTCCCGGGGAGCTGTTTTTT. Translating gives CASSQEGLPFPGELFF. Full variable domain (missing parts from reference TRBV3-1 and TRBJ2-2): DTAVSQTPKYLVTQMGNDKSIKCEQNLGHDTMYWYKQDSKKFLKIMFSYNNKELIINETVPNRFSPKSPDKAHLNLHINSLELGDSAVYFCASSQEGLPFPGELFFGEGSRLTVL.

The V and J genes are TRBV6-1 and TRBJ2-2; TRBD1 agrees at 8 bases. Germline V gene sequence: CDR1 MNHNS, CDR2 SASEGT. This CDR3 region has 14 residues. The junction had 5 bases not matched to a gene; V was cut back by 6 bases and J by 5 bases. The CDR3 loop reads CASSKRQGTGELFF. The DNA of the CDR3 is TGTGCCAGCAGCAAGCGACAGGGGACCGGGGAGCTGTTTTTT.

The chain employs TRBV5-1 and TRBJ1-1, with D possibly TRBD1 on 6 matching bases. V was cut by 2 bases and J by 3 bases, with 14 bases left in between. CDR3 length equals 15 residues. Per germline, CDR1 SGHRS and CDR2 YFSETQ. The DNA of the CDR3 is TGCGCCAGCAGCTTAGGCGGGGGCGAGTACACTGAAGCTTTCTTT. Amino acids: CASSLGGGEYTEAFF.

There are a few counts of this clonotype. This chain joins TRBV20-1 and TRBJ1-3; TRBD1 might be the D (6 bases). Germline values: CDR1 DFQATT, CDR2 SNEGSKA (reference sequence). The CDR3 contains 15 residues. Trimming took off 0 bases at V and 0 bases at J, with 9 bases between the two ends. This chain's CDR3 is CSARETGFSGNTIYF. The DNA for the CDR3 is TGCAGTGCTAGAGAGACAGGTTTCTCTGGAAACACCATATATTTT.

Many counts were recorded for this clonotype. One junction end does not reproduce the germline sequence, and a read error may be involved. This chain connects TRBV5-1 to TRBJ2-3, with a tentative D call TRBD2 (6 bases). This CDR3 has 13 amino acids. Germline-derived CDR1 and CDR2 are SGHRS and YFSETQ. This CDR3 reads CASSLEGTDTQYF. CDR3 DNA: TGTGCCAGCAGCTTGGAGGGGACAGATACGCAGTATTTT.

The genes are TRBV5-1 and TRBJ2-3; 9 positions match TRBD1. In germline, CDR1 is SGHRS, CDR2 YFSETQ. J lost 2 bases, V lost 4 bases, and 11 bases had no gene match. The CDR3 is 17 residues long. The CDR3 reads CASSRDLDRGNTDTQYF. CDR3 nucleotide sequence: TGCGCCAGCAGCCGCGACCTAGACAGGGGGAACACAGATACGCAGTATTTT. The complete variable domain, with remaining parts taken from reference TRBV5-1 and TRBJ2-3, reads KAGVTQTPRYLIKTRGQQVTLSCSPISGHRSVSWYQQTPGQGLQFLFEYFSETQRNKGNFPGRFSGRQFSNSRSEMNVSTLELGDSALYLCASSRDLDRGNTDTQYFGPGTRLTVL.

The genes are TRBV12-3 or TRBV12-4 and TRBJ2-3; 10 nucleotides line up with TRBD2. J was trimmed by 4 bases and V by 2 bases; bases with no gene match: 3. The CDR3 is made up of 15 amino acids. DNA for the CDR3: TGTGCCAGCAGTTTACTAGCGGGGGCGGCAGATACGCAGTATTTT. Translation gives CASSLLAGAADTQYF.